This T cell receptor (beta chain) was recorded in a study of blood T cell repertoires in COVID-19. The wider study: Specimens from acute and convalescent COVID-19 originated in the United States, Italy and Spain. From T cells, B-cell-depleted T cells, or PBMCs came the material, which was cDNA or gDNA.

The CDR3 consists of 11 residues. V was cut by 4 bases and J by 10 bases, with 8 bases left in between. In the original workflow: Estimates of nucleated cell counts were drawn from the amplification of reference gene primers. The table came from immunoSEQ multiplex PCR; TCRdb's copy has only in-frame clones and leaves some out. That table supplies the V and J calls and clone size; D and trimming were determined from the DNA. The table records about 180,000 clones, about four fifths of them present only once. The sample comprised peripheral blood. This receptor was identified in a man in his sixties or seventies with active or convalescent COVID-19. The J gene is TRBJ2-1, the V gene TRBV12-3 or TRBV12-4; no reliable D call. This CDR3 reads CASSWQIEQFF. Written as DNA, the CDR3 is TGTGCCAGCAGTTGGCAGATAGAGCAGTTCTTC.